The 26 T cell receptor beta chains listed next were all sequenced from one sample in a study of T cell responses to AZD1222 COVID-19 vaccine. Sequencing was performed with immunoSEQ multiplex PCR; in TCRdb, only in-frame clones are kept and a portion is missing. The sample has fewer than 200,000 clones, about 86% seen once. The sequences come from peripheral blood, collected 28 days after the second AZD1222 dose. The receptor set was obtained from an adult who received the AZD1222 COVID-19 vaccine.

This chain connects TRBV11-2 to TRBJ1-5; D is undetermined. CDR1 is SGHAT, CDR2 FQNNGV, per germline. The CDR3 runs 17 residues. Trimming shortened V by 0 bases and J by 7 bases, and 19 bases separated the two germline ends. The CDR3: CASSLERGRVRYQPQHF. DNA of the CDR3: TGTGCCAGCAGCTTAGAGAGAGGTAGAGTCCGTTACCAGCCCCAGCATTTT.

The chain joins TRBV6-4 to TRBJ2-2; no clear D gene. Per germline, CDR1 MRHNA and CDR2 SNTAGT. V dropped 4 bases and J dropped 2 bases, with 5 bases sitting between them. The CDR3 has 13 amino acids. The CDR3 DNA follows: TGTGCCAGCAGTGCCCTTAACACCGGGGAGCTGTTTTTT. It codes for CASSALNTGELFF.

This chain joins TRBV7-8 and TRBJ2-1; 7 nucleotides align to TRBD2. The CDR3 consists of 16 residues. The V gene's germline CDR1 is SGHVS and CDR2 FQNEAQ. Trimming at V came to 2 bases and at J to 6 bases, leaving 10 bases not matched to a gene. CDR3 DNA: TGTGCCAGCAGCTTACTCGCGGGGGTTCCTATCAATGAGCAGTTCTTC. It is translated as CASSLLAGVPINEQFF.

The rearrangement links TRBV9 to TRBJ1-2; 7 nucleotides match TRBD1. CDR1 and CDR2 (germline): SGDLS, YYNGEE. The length of the CDR3 is 16 residues. Unmatched junction bases numbered 16, after V lost 4 bases and J lost 7 bases. The CDR3 spells CASSPTNRDTGAGYTF. The CDR3 nucleotides are TGTGCCAGCAGCCCCACCAACCGAGATACAGGGGCTGGCTACACCTTC.

Regarding this clone: A read error may account for a junction end that differs from germline. The V call is TRBV4-3, the J call TRBJ2-7; 10 bases map to TRBD2. CDR1 is LGHNA and CDR2 is YSLEER in the germline V gene. The CDR3 length is 14 residues. The CDR3 region is CASSQVASGGPFDF. CDR3 nucleotides: TGCGCCAGCAGCCAAGTGGCTAGCGGGGGCCCTTTTGACTTC.

CDR3 sequence (DNA): TGTGCCAGCAGTATTTCCGGGCCCCAGAACACCGGGGAGCTGTTTTTT. As protein: CASSISGPQNTGELFF. This chain links TRBV2 with TRBJ2-2; no clear D. CDR1 is SNHLY, CDR2 FYNNEI, per germline. The length of the CDR3 is 16 residues. V was shortened by 5 bases and J by 1 base, with 14 bases between the two germline ends.

The rearrangement joins TRBV6-1 to TRBJ1-2; D might be TRBD1 (5 bases). V dropped 1 base and J dropped 4 bases, with 10 bases sitting between them. This CDR3 is 14 amino acids long. Germline V lookup: CDR1 MNHNS, CDR2 SASEGT. The CDR3 region has the DNA TGTGCCAGCAGTGAAGGGACAACCCGCTATGGCTACACCTTC. Translated: CASSEGTTRYGYTF.

The J gene is TRBJ1-6, the V gene TRBV6-1, with unresolved D. Trimming pared 5 bases from V and 5 bases from J, leaving 7 bases between. Germline lookup yields CDR1 MNHNS and CDR2 SASEGT. The CDR3 is 13 residues long. In nucleotides, the CDR3 is TGTGCCAGCAGTTATGGGGATAATTCACCCCTCCACTTT. Amino acid sequence: CASSYGDNSPLHF.

The chain links TRBV11-2 to TRBJ1-3; no clear D gene. The CDR3 extends over 12 amino acids. CDR1 is SGHAT, CDR2 FQNNGV, per germline. V gave up 1 base and J gave up 7 bases, with 5 bases separating them. The CDR3 spells CASSLGRNTIYF. The CDR3 bases are TGTGCCAGCAGCTTAGGCAGGAACACCATATATTTT.

V usage is TRBV2 and J usage is TRBJ2-2; TRBD2 is a possible D gene (6 bases). CDR1 is SNHLY, CDR2 FYNNEI, per germline. The ends were cut back, 10 bases at V and 5 bases at J, with 17 bases in the middle. This CDR3 region has 14 residues. CDR3 in amino acids: CATTPVGGTGELFF. CDR3 nucleotides: TGTGCCACCACACCGGTGGGGGGTACCGGGGAGCTGTTTTTT.

V gene TRBV3-1 (or the pseudogene TRBV3-2) combines with J gene TRBJ1-2; D uncertain. Germline V lookup: CDR1 LGHDT, CDR2 YNNKEL (reference sequence). Trimming removed 0 bases at V and 6 bases at J, with 8 bases between. The CDR3 length is 13 residues. Written as DNA, the CDR3 is TGTGCCAGCAGCCAAGATCACAACGATGGCTACACCTTC. Residues: CASSQDHNDGYTF.

This clone is a singleton in its sample. V and J are TRBV11-3 and TRBJ2-7; maybe TRBD2 (7 bases). Germline-derived CDR1 and CDR2 are SGHNT and YENEEA. The CDR3 is 14 amino acids. The V gene lost 6 bases and the J gene lost 2 bases, with 14 bases spanning the gap. CDR3 loop: CASSRGASTYEQYF. The CDR3 DNA reads TGTGCCAGCAGTCGGGGGGCATCCACCTACGAGCAGTACTTC.

The CDR3 spells CASTGLAKNIQYF. DNA of the CDR3: TGTGCCAGCACAGGCTTAGCCAAAAACATTCAGTACTTC. V usage is TRBV25-1 and J usage is TRBJ2-4; no reliable D call. The CDR3 totals 13 residues. CDR1 and CDR2 from the germline V gene are MGHDK and SYGVNS. V shed 7 bases and J shed 0 bases, with 7 bases lying between them.

This clone was counted a few times. V and J are TRBV2 and TRBJ1-2, with TRBD1 matching over 7 bases. This CDR3 comprises 16 residues. Per the germline V gene, CDR1 is SNHLY and CDR2 is FYNNEI. Trimming removed 5 bases from V and 5 bases from J; junction bases left unmatched: 14. The DNA of the CDR3 is TGTGCCAGCAGTTCGACAGACAGGGTGTCGGGGTATGGCTACACCTTC. Residues: CASSSTDRVSGYGYTF.

This rearrangement joins TRBV25-1 to TRBJ1-1; D unclear. The V end was cut by 2 bases, the J end by 1 base, with 17 bases between. Germline V gives CDR1 MGHDK, CDR2 SYGVNS. The CDR3 extends over 17 amino acids. The CDR3 protein is CASSENFERVGNTEAFF. CDR3 coding DNA: TGTGCCAGCAGTGAAAACTTTGAACGGGTAGGGAACACTGAAGCTTTCTTT.

As regards this clone: Other nucleotide sequences in the sample specify the same CDR3. The chain links TRBV12-3 or TRBV12-4 to TRBJ1-1, with unresolved D. The V and J ends lost 7 bases and 2 bases respectively, with 5 bases between them. The CDR3 totals 11 residues. CDR3 protein: CASTLNTEAFF. In DNA form, the CDR3 reads TGTGCCAGCACCCTAAACACTGAAGCTTTCTTT.

The genes are TRBV10-2 and TRBJ1-1; D gene ambiguous. CDR1 is WSHSY and CDR2 is SAAADI in the germline V gene. This CDR3 spans 11 amino acids. Trimming removed 6 bases at V and 7 bases at J, with 9 bases between. DNA of the CDR3: TGCGCCAGCAGGGATCTGGTTGAAGCTTTCTTT. Translating gives CASRDLVEAFF.

The rearrangement joins TRBV29-1 to TRBJ1-2; D not resolved. V was trimmed by 4 bases and J by 4 bases, leaving 7 bases between them. This CDR3 contains 11 residues. CDR1 is SQVTM, CDR2 ANQGSEA, per germline. Here the CDR3 reads CSVVEVYGYTF. CDR3 DNA sequence: TGCAGCGTTGTTGAAGTCTATGGCTACACCTTC.

The V gene is TRBV30, the J gene TRBJ1-2; D is perhaps TRBD1 (5 bases). This CDR3 region has 14 residues. Germline V gene data show CDR1 as GTSNPN and CDR2 as SVGIG (reference sequence). V lost 4 bases and J 4 bases, leaving 16 bases between the germline ends. The CDR3 loop is CAWTPGRQGYGYTF. CDR3 sequence (DNA): TGTGCCTGGACCCCGGGGCGGCAGGGCTATGGCTACACCTTC.

This clone occurred a few times. The chain couples TRBV19 to TRBJ1-5; TRBD1 agrees at 9 bases. This CDR3 is 15 amino acids long. V shed 2 bases, J shed 4 bases, and the junction held 3 bases outside the gene matches. Germline CDR1 is LNHDA and CDR2 is SQIVND (reference sequence). CDR3 residues: CASSINRGLNQPQHF. The DNA of the CDR3 is TGTGCCAGTAGTATAAACAGGGGGCTTAATCAGCCCCAGCATTTT.

The chain employs TRBV19 and TRBJ2-7; D perhaps matches TRBD1 (6 bases). The V gene lost 5 bases and the J gene lost 5 bases, with 19 bases spanning the gap. CDR3 size: 15 residues. Per germline, CDR1 LNHDA and CDR2 SQIVND (reference sequence). CDR3 nucleotide sequence: TGTGCCAGTAGTCGTGGACAGTTTGCCCCAGACGAGCAGTACTTC. It specifies CASSRGQFAPDEQYF.

V usage is TRBV7-2 and J usage is TRBJ1-2, with 8 bases aligning to TRBD1. This CDR3 comprises 12 residues. After removal of 6 bases from V and 5 bases from J, the junction contained 2 bases not matched to a gene. Germline V gives CDR1 SGHTA, CDR2 FQGNSA. The CDR3 loop is CASSRQGYGYTF. The DNA of the CDR3 is TGTGCCAGCAGTAGACAGGGGTATGGCTACACCTTC.

As DNA, the CDR3 is TGTGCCAGCGGCCCGGGACACACCTATGGCTACACCTTC. Translated: CASGPGHTYGYTF. The genes are TRBV6-5 and TRBJ1-2; D perhaps matches TRBD1 (6 bases). The germline gives CDR1 MNHEY, CDR2 SVGAGI. Deletions cut 8 bases from V and 4 bases from J, with 14 bases between. The CDR3 is 13 amino acids.

The chain is built from TRBV30 and TRBJ1-2; possible D gene TRBD1, 6 bases. Per germline, CDR1 GTSNPN and CDR2 SVGIG (reference sequence). Trimming removed 2 bases at V and 6 bases at J, with 10 bases between. The CDR3 length is 12 residues. The DNA of the CDR3 is TGTGCCTGGAGTTCAGGGGCCCATGGCTACACCTTC. It codes for CAWSSGAHGYTF.

The chain joins TRBV18 to TRBJ2-1, with TRBD2 matching over 10 bases. The CDR3 has 15 amino acids. The trim removed 3 bases at V and 8 bases at J, leaving 7 bases unmatched. The V gene's germline CDR1 is KGHSH and CDR2 LQKENI. CDR3 nucleotide sequence: TGTGCCAGCTCACCTGGGACTAGCGTGGCCCATGAGCAGTTCTTC. Amino acids: CASSPGTSVAHEQFF.

The chain uses TRBV30 and TRBJ2-2; D gene unclear. There are 13 residues in the CDR3. CDR1 GTSNPN and CDR2 SVGIG come from the germline V gene (reference sequence). The V end was cut by 0 bases, the J end by 2 bases, with 4 bases between. CDR3 sequence: CAWSVDNTGELFF. The CDR3 nucleotides are TGTGCCTGGAGTGTCGACAACACCGGGGAGCTGTTTTTT.